A single sample is the source of the 5 T cell receptor beta chains below, sequenced in a study of blood T cell repertoires in COVID-19. TCRdb keeps only in-frame clones here, not all; method: immunoSEQ multiplex PCR. The sample includes some 48,000 clones, about 88% seen only once; the top ten take 19%. Sequencing was performed on peripheral blood. The source is a man in his sixties or seventies with active COVID-19.

In regard to this clone: Its ends do not fully match the called genes, so a read error is possible. The gene calls are TRBV7-9 and TRBJ1-1, with D tentatively TRBD1 (6 bases). Germline V CDR1 and CDR2: SEHNR, FQNEAQ (reference sequence). The CDR3 is 18 residues long. CDR3 amino acids: CVSSLAGGQTPMNTEAFF. The DNA for the CDR3 is TGTGTCAGCAGCTTAGCGGGCGGACAGACCCCTATGAACACTGAAGCTTTCTTT.

In its sample, this clone was seen a few times. This sequence joins TRBV5-1 and TRBJ1-2; TRBD1 is a possible D gene (5 bases). Deletions cut 2 bases from V and 2 bases from J, with 10 bases between. Germline lookup yields CDR1 SGHRS and CDR2 YFSETQ. The CDR3 extends over 14 amino acids. CDR3 sequence: CASSFDRANYGYTF. CDR3 DNA sequence: TGCGCCAGCAGCTTTGACAGAGCCAACTATGGCTACACCTTC.

The genes are TRBV19 and TRBJ2-3; 14 bases fit TRBD2. With 5 bases clipped from V and 5 bases from J, the junction kept 9 bases outside the gene matches. CDR1 is LNHDA, CDR2 SQIVND, per germline (reference sequence). The CDR3 runs 17 residues. The CDR3 loop reads CASSDPGTSGRGDTQYF. The CDR3 bases are TGTGCCAGTAGTGACCCCGGGACTAGCGGGAGAGGAGATACGCAGTATTTT.

The CDR3 DNA is TGTGCCAGCAGCCAACGGGCGGGAACATCGATCTACGAGCAGTACTTC. Residues: CASSQRAGTSIYEQYF. The V and J genes are TRBV14 and TRBJ2-7, with D perhaps TRBD2 (6 bases). The CDR3 spans 16 residues. The germline gives CDR1 SGHDN, CDR2 FVKESK. Trimming left V 2 bases short and J 3 bases short, with 17 bases between.

The chain employs TRBV6-1 and TRBJ2-1, with 10 positions matching TRBD2. Trimming removed 1 base from V and 10 bases from J; junction bases left unmatched: 7. There are 15 residues in the CDR3. Germline V gene lookup returns CDR1 MNHNS and CDR2 SASEGT. Written as DNA, the CDR3 is TGTGCCAGCAGTGAAGGGTTTCTAGCGGGGGACGAGCAGTTCTTC. Amino acids: CASSEGFLAGDEQFF.